This T cell receptor (beta chain) was sequenced during a study of naive and memory T cell subsets. General study points: In naive cells, over 90% of TCR sequences were seen only once. Possibly reflecting memory cells re-expressing CD45RA, a few larger clonotypes occurred in naive repertoires, especially CD8.

Germline V gene sequence: CDR1 GTSNPN, CDR2 SVGIG (reference sequence). CDR3 length equals 14 residues. Unmatched junction bases numbered 3, after V lost 1 base and J lost 4 bases. The beta constant-region primer was an equimolar mix of two oligonucleotides covering TRBC1 and TRBC2. The ligated cDNA underwent four PCR rounds using SP2 and nested alpha and beta constant-region primers. TCRdb used MiXCR to reprocess the UMI-ligation and nested PCR reads, holding one entry per CDR3 protein. Of under 150,000 distinct CDR3 sequences in the sample, more than 15% were seen once. Four subsets defined by CD45RA and CD27 were sorted after CD3, CD4, CD8 and live/dead staining. Notes on this clonotype: Its antigen remains unidentified.

The chain combines TRBV30 with TRBJ1-5; 8 bases map to TRBD1. The specimen was naive CD8+ T cells from blood. The receptor was isolated from a human donor in good health. DNA for the CDR3: TGTGCCTGGAGTGCGGGACAGGAGAATCAGCCCCAGCATTTT. Amino acids: CAWSAGQENQPQHF.